This record covers a single T cell receptor (beta chain). Its matching antigen is unknown. This CDR3 contains 15 residues. The V and J ends lost 5 bases and 6 bases, in that order; junction bases with no gene match: 5. CDR1 and CDR2 (germline): SGHTA, FQGNSA. These data belong to a study of cytomegalovirus exposure and HLA in healthy donors. Findings and limits, study-wide: The authors later found TCR association rates varying by HLA locus, with DRB1 most and HLA-C fewest. TCR beta sequences reportedly predicted the HLA-A and HLA-B alleles of most subjects accurately. Most of the TCR beta V segments (in an earlier analysis) were productive either about 87% or about 30% of the time.

The primer mix had 60 Vbeta and 13 Jbeta primers. The table came from immunoSEQ multiplex PCR; TCRdb's copy has only in-frame clones and leaves some out. This sample carries 160,000 or so clones, approximately 80% of them seen once, and the ten largest clones take 9.5% to 10%. The source is a man younger than 35 in good health and CMV-seropositive. Material for sequencing was PBMCs. The chain uses TRBV7-2 and TRBJ2-2; TRBD1 matches 11 bases. This CDR3 reads CASSPDRGPSGELFF. CDR3 sequence (DNA): TGTGCCAGCAGCCCGGACAGGGGGCCATCCGGGGAGCTGTTTTTT.